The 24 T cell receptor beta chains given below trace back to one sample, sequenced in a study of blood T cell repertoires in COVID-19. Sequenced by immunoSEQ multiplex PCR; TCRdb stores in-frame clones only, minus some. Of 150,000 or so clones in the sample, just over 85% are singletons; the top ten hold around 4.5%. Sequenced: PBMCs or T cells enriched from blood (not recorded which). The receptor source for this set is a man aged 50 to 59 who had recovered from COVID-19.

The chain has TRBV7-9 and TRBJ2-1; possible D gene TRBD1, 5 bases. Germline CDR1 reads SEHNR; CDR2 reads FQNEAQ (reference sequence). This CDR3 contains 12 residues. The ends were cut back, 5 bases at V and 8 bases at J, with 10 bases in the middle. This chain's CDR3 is CASSSQGYEQFF. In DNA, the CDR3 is TGTGCCAGCAGCAGTCAGGGCTATGAGCAGTTCTTC.

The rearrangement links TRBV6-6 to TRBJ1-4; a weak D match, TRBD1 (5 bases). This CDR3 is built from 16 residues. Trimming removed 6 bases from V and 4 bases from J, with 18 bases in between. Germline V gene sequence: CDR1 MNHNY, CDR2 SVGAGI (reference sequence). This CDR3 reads CASRLDSRSGNEKLFF. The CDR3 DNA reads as TGTGCCAGCAGATTAGACAGTCGATCGGGTAATGAAAAACTGTTTTTT.

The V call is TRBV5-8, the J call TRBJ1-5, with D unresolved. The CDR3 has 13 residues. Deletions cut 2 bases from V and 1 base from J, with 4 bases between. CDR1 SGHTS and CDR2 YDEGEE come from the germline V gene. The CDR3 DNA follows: TGTGCCAGCAGCTTTCAGAGCAATCAGCCCCAGCATTTT. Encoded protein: CASSFQSNQPQHF.

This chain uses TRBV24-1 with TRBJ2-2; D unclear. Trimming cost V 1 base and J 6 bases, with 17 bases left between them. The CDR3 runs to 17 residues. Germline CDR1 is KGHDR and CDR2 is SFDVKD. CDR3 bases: TGTGCCACCAGTGATTTATCATGGGCCACATCCCCCGGGGAGCTGTTTTTT. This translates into CATSDLSWATSPGELFF.

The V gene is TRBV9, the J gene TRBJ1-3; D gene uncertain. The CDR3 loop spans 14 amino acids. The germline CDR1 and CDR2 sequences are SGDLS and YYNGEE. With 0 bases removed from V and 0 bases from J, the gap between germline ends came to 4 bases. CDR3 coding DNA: TGTGCCAGCAGCGTAGACTACTCTGGAAACACCATATATTTT. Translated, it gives CASSVDYSGNTIYF.

The CDR3 spells CASSQALHGGQYF. The CDR3 DNA reads TGTGCCAGCAGCCAAGCCCTACACGGGGGGCAGTATTTT. The chain uses TRBV14 and TRBJ2-3, with a possible D match to TRBD2 (6 bases). The length of the CDR3 is 13 residues. V was trimmed by 1 base and J by 11 bases, leaving 13 bases between them. Germline CDR1 and CDR2: SGHDN and FVKESK.

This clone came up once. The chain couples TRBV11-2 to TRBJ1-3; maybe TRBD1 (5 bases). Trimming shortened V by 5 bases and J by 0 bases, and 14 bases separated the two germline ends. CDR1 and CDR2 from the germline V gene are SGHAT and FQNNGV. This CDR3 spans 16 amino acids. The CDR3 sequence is CASSTLGPHSGNTIYF. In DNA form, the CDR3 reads TGTGCCAGCAGCACCCTGGGGCCGCACTCTGGAAACACCATATATTTT.

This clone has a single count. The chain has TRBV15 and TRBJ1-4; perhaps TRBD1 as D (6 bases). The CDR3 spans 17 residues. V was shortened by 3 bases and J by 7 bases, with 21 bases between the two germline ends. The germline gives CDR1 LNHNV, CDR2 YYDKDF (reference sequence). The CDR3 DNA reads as TGTGCCACCAGCAGGAAAGGGAGGGGGAGTACTGGTGAAAAACTGTTTTTT. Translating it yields CATSRKGRGSTGEKLFF.

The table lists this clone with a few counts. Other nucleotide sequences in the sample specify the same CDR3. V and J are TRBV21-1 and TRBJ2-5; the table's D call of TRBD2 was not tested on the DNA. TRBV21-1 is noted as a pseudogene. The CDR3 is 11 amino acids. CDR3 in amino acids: CAFKLQETQYF. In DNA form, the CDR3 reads TGTGCCTTCAAGCTACAAGAGACCCAGTACTTC.

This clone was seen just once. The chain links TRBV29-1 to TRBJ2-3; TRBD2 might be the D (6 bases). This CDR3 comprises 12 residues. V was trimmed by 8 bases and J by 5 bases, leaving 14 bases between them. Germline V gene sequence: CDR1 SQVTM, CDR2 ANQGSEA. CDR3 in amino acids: CSLTPEGDTQYF. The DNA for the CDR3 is TGCAGCCTAACCCCGGAGGGAGATACGCAGTATTTT.

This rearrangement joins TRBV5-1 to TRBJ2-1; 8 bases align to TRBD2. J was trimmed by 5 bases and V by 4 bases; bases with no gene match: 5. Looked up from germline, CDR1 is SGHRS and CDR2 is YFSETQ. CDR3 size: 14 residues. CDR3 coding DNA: TGCGCCAGCAGCGGTTGGACTAGCCACAATGAGCAGTTCTTC. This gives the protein CASSGWTSHNEQFF.

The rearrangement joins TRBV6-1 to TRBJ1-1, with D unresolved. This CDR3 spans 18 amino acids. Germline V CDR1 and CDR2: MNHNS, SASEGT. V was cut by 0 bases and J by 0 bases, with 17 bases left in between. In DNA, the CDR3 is TGTGCCAGCAGTGAAGCTCCTTACGGAACAGCCATGAACACTGAAGCTTTCTTT. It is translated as CASSEAPYGTAMNTEAFF.

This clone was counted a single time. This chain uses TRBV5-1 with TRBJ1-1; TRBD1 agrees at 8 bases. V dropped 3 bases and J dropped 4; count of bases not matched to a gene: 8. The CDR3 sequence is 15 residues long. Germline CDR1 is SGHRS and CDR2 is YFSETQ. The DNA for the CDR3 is TGCGCCAGCAGCTCCGACAGGGGAGGAGGCACTGAAGCTTTCTTT. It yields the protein CASSSDRGGGTEAFF.

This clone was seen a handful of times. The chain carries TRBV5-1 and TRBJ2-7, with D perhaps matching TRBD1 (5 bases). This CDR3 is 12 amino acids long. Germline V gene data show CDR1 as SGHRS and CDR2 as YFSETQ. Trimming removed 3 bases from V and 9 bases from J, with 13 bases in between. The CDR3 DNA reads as TGCGCCAGCAGCTGCCAGGGTTCTGGGCAGTACGTC. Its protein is CASSCQGSGQYV.

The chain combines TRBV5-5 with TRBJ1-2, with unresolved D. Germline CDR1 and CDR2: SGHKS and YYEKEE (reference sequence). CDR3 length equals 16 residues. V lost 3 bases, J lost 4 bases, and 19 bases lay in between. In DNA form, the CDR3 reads TGTGCCAGCAGCTCGACATTAGGATACCCCCCCTATGGCTACACCTTC. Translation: CASSSTLGYPPYGYTF.

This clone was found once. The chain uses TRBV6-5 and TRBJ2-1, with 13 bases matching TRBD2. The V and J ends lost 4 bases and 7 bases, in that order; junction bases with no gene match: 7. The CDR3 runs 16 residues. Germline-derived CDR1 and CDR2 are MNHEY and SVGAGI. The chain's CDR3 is CASSSGRTSGRNEQFF. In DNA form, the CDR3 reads TGTGCCAGCAGTTCTGGTCGGACTAGCGGGAGAAATGAGCAGTTCTTC.

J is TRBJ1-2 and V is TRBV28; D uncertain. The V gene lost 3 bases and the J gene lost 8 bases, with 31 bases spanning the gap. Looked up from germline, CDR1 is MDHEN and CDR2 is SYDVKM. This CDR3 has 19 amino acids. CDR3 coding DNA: TGTGCCAGCAGTTTTGGGTGGAGCTATCGTACCCCGACGAGCGTGGGCTACACCTTC. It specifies CASSFGWSYRTPTSVGYTF.

The CDR3 protein is CASSLAQGGNGYTF. As DNA, the CDR3 is TGTGCCAGCAGCTTAGCCCAGGGTGGCAATGGCTACACCTTC. The V and J genes are TRBV7-9 and TRBJ1-2; a weak D match, TRBD1 (5 bases). Trimming pared 0 bases from V and 6 bases from J, leaving 11 bases between. Germline values: CDR1 SEHNR, CDR2 FQNEAQ (reference sequence). This CDR3 is 14 amino acids long.

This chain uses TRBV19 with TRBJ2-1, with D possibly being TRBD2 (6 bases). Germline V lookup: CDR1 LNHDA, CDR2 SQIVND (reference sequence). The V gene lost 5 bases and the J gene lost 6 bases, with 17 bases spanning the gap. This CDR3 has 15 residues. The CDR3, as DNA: TGTGCCAGTAGTCCCTCTAGACTGGGGGGCAATGAGCAGTTCTTC. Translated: CASSPSRLGGNEQFF.

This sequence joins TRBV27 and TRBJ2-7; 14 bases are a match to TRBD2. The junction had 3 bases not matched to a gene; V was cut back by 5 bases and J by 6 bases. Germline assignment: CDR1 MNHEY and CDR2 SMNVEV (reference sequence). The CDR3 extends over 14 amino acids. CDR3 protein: CASSSGTSGSEQYF. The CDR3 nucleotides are TGTGCCAGCAGTAGCGGGACTAGCGGGAGCGAGCAGTACTTC.

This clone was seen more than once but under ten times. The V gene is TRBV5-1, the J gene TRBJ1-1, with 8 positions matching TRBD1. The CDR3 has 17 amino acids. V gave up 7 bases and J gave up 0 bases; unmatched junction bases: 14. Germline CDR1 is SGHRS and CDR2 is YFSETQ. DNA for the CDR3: TGCGCCAGCGTCGAAGCCCCCCAGGGGGCGGTGAACACTGAAGCTTTCTTT. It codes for CASVEAPQGAVNTEAFF.

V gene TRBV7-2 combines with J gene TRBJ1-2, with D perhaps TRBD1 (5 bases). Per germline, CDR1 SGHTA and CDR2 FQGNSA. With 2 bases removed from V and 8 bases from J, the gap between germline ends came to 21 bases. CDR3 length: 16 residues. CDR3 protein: CASSLTGERGSVGYTF. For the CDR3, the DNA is TGTGCCAGCAGCTTAACCGGGGAGCGGGGGTCTGTCGGCTACACCTTC.

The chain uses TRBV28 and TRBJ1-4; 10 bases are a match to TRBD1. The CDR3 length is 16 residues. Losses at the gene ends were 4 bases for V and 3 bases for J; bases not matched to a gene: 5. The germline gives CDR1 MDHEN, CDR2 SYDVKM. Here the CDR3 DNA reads TGTGCCAGCAGTTCGACAGGGGGCGTTTCTAATGAAAAACTGTTTTTT. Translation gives CASSSTGGVSNEKLFF.

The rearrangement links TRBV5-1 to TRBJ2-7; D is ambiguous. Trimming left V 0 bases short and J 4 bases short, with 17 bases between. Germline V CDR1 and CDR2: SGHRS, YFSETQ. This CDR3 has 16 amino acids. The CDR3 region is CASSLAVVRKEYEQYF. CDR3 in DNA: TGCGCCAGCAGCTTGGCCGTGGTACGCAAGGAGTACGAGCAGTACTTC.